The rows below give T cell receptor beta chains drawn from one sample of a study of blood T cells in healthy people across ages. TCRdb used MiXCR to reprocess the 5' RACE reads, holding one entry per CDR3 protein. Among about 1.8 million distinct CDR3 sequences, around 48% were seen once, and the ten largest hold 2.1%. The material sequenced was blood. These receptors all come from a woman aged 40 to 50 in good health. Each CDR3 is given without its conserved first and last residue.

11 | TRBJ2-5 | TRBV7-2 | ASSLATYNEQY
12 | TRBJ1-2 | TRBV6-2/TRBV6-3 | ASVLGASLYGYT
13 | TRBJ2-5 | TRBV28 | ASSQTGAIQETQY
12 | TRBJ2-3 | TRBV13 | ASSLNVITDTQY
17 | TRBJ2-5 | TRBV12-3/TRBV12-4 | ASSLSSGTGQLLEETQY
12 | TRBJ2-1 | TRBV4-3 | ASSQDGRAYEQF
13 | TRBJ1-4 | TRBV11-2 | ASSPLVYRGEKLF
12 | TRBJ1-1 | TRBV29-1 | SVGVGSLNTEAF
11 | TRBJ2-7 | TRBV27 | ASSGGRAYEQY
13 | TRBJ2-1 | TRBV20-1 | SARDREGAYNEQF
11 | TRBJ2-1 | TRBV6-2/TRBV6-3 | ASSYLPRNEQF
13 | TRBJ2-3 | TRBV9 | ASSLAGWPEGTQY
14 | TRBJ2-7 | TRBV5-1 | ASSLEGPGIGSEQY
13 | TRBJ2-2 | TRBV7-2 | ASSLGGQNTGELF
15 | TRBJ2-1 | TRBV6-4 | ASSDRPALAGGHEQF
13 | TRBJ2-5 | TRBV7-2 | ASSLPPLYQETQY
14 | TRBJ1-4 | TRBV5-1 | ASSLAPDRVSEKLF
12 | TRBJ2-5 | TRBV12-3/TRBV12-4 | ASSPPGPRETQY
13 | TRBJ2-7 | TRBV11-2 | VSSLRVTGGYEQY
13 | TRBJ2-3 | TRBV5-1 | ASSLAGSPTDTQY
12 | TRBJ1-2 | TRBV7-3 | ASSPDRGSSGYT
15 | TRBJ2-4 | TRBV7-2 | ASSLNSRDRAKNIQY
12 | TRBJ2-3 | TRBV11-2 | ASVQGGLADTQY
14 | TRBJ2-5 | TRBV15 | ATSSRQGGLQETQY
15 | TRBJ1-4 | TRBV4-2 | ASSLLPGSPAGKKLF
12 | TRBJ2-7 | TRBV19 | ASSSFLGAYEQY
9 | TRBJ2-7 | TRBV28 | ASTLTGPQY
13 | TRBJ1-1 | TRBV5-1 | ACSVTGGGITEAF
16 | TRBJ2-6 | TRBV13 | ASSFIPLQGSGANVLT
11 | TRBJ2-5 | TRBV6-5 | ASTSAGEETQY
13 | TRBJ1-4 | TRBV4-3 | ASGQGRGWDEKLF
16 | TRBJ2-7 | TRBV27 | ASSLSVGSGGLPYEQY
15 | TRBJ1-1 | TRBV3-1 | ASSQATGTGFNTEAF
13 | TRBJ2-1 | TRBV27 | ASTKIGGGHNEQF
11 | TRBJ1-2 | TRBV20-1 | SARIGDSYGYT
13 | TRBJ2-1 | TRBV11-2 | ASSSGRAAGVEQF
12 | TRBJ2-1 | TRBV7-3 | ASSFVSGADEQF